The 28 T cell receptor beta chains below come from one sample, sequenced in a study of cytomegalovirus exposure and HLA in healthy donors. PCR primers comprised 60 Vbeta and 13 Jbeta primers. The assay was immunoSEQ multiplex PCR, and TCRdb's table has in-frame clones only and misses some. The sample holds approximately 150,000 clones; approximately 71% are singletons and the top ten take more than 9%. The sequenced sample consisted of PBMCs. The receptors here all came from a man aged 25-40 years in good health and CMV-seropositive.

The J gene is TRBJ2-2, the V gene TRBV4-1, with D perhaps TRBD2 (7 bases). This CDR3 is built from 15 residues. Trimming took off 0 bases at V and 6 bases at J, with 11 bases between the two ends. The germline CDR1 and CDR2 sequences are MGHRA and YSYEKL. This CDR3 is CASSQEQGRAGELFF. As DNA, the CDR3 is TGCGCCAGCAGCCAAGAGCAGGGGAGGGCCGGGGAGCTGTTTTTT.

To note about this clone: The junction departs from germline at one end; a sequencing error may be responsible. The chain carries TRBV7-9 and TRBJ1-3; 7 bases are shared with TRBD1. Looked up from germline, CDR1 is SEHNR and CDR2 is FQNEAQ (reference sequence). This CDR3 is built from 16 residues. This CDR3 is CSSSLWRGRGGNTIYF. The CDR3 coding sequence is TGTTCCAGCAGCTTATGGAGGGGGCGAGGTGGAAACACCATATATTTT.

This clone was observed a handful of times. The CDR3 loop reads CASSTNLNTEAFF. CDR3 DNA sequence: TGTGCCAGCAGCACGAACTTGAACACTGAAGCTTTCTTT. The J gene is TRBJ1-1, the V gene TRBV11-2; D ambiguous. Germline CDR1 is SGHAT and CDR2 is FQNNGV. CDR3 length: 13 residues. The V gene lost 5 bases and the J gene lost 0 bases, with 7 bases spanning the gap.

V usage is TRBV5-1 and J usage is TRBJ2-7; D might be TRBD1 (5 bases). This CDR3 spans 13 amino acids. The germline gives CDR1 SGHRS, CDR2 YFSETQ. The germline V and J ends were trimmed by 4 bases and 9 bases, with 17 bases remaining between them. As DNA, the CDR3 is TGCGCCAGCAGCGGGGCCTTCTATAACGCGCAGTACTTC. Translation gives CASSGAFYNAQYF.

As to this clone: At one end the junction does not follow the germline gene, possibly because of a read error. This chain connects TRBV19 to TRBJ1-5; possible D gene TRBD1, 6 bases. Germline values: CDR1 LNHDA, CDR2 SQIVND (reference sequence). The length of the CDR3 is 13 residues. The CDR3 DNA is TGTGCCAGTAGTTTCGGACAGACACAGCCCCGGCATTTT. Translation gives CASSFGQTQPRHF.

This chain joins TRBV15 and TRBJ1-5; weak D call: TRBD1 (5 bases). The V and J ends lost 6 bases and 1 base respectively, with 7 bases between them. This CDR3 spans 13 amino acids. Germline CDR1 and CDR2: LNHNV and YYDKDF (reference sequence). Here the CDR3 DNA reads TGTGCCACCAGGCGGGACAGCAATCAGCCCCAGCATTTT. Its protein product is CATRRDSNQPQHF.

This clone was seen only once. This sequence joins TRBV6-1 and TRBJ1-5, with D possibly matching TRBD1 (5 bases). V gave up 4 bases and J gave up 5 bases, with 15 bases separating them. CDR3 length: 15 amino acids. Germline assignment: CDR1 MNHNS and CDR2 SASEGT. CDR3 amino acids: CASSAGQGGYQPQHF. The DNA of the CDR3 is TGTGCCAGCAGTGCGGGGCAGGGAGGTTATCAGCCCCAGCATTTT.

The chain joins TRBV6-5 to TRBJ2-5; 9 bases are a match to TRBD2. The J call may be mistaken, given a closer DNA end match to TRBJ2-7. Germline V gene data show CDR1 as MNHEY and CDR2 as SVGAGI. The CDR3 consists of 14 residues. Here the CDR3 reads CASRTSGYTYEQYF. Written as DNA, the CDR3 is TGTGCCAGCCGTACTAGCGGGTATACCTACGAGCAGTACTTC.

This clone was found once. The chain uses TRBV30 and TRBJ1-2; D is unclear. This CDR3 region has 13 residues. CDR1 GTSNPN and CDR2 SVGIG come from the germline V gene (reference sequence). The germline V and J ends were trimmed by 0 bases and 6 bases, with 11 bases remaining between them. This CDR3 is CAWSVTGVNGYTF. The DNA of the CDR3 is TGTGCCTGGAGTGTAACCGGGGTTAATGGCTACACCTTC.

The chain uses TRBV5-1 and TRBJ2-2; no clear D. V lost 5 bases and J lost 0, with 11 bases in between. Germline loops: CDR1 SGHRS, CDR2 YFSETQ. The CDR3 covers 15 residues. The DNA for the CDR3 is TGCGCCAGCAGTAATGGCGGAACGAACACCGGGGAGCTGTTTTTT. Translating it yields CASSNGGTNTGELFF.

The chain uses TRBV6-5 and TRBJ1-1; no definite D call. CDR1 MNHEY and CDR2 SVGAGI come from the germline V gene. The V gene lost 3 bases and the J gene lost 4 bases, with 15 bases spanning the gap. The CDR3 is 15 residues long. CDR3 coding DNA: TGTGCCAGCAGTTATACCCCCTTGGCGGGCACTGAAGCTTTCTTT. Protein product: CASSYTPLAGTEAFF.

This rearrangement joins TRBV18 to TRBJ1-2; possibly TRBD1 for D (6 bases). Germline V lookup: CDR1 KGHSH, CDR2 LQKENI. The CDR3 covers 13 residues. V was pared by 10 bases and J by 7 bases, with 19 bases between. The DNA of the CDR3 is TGTGCCATTAAGCCAGGAAGAGGGGGTGGCTACACCTTC. This encodes CAIKPGRGGGYTF.

V is TRBV10-3 and J is TRBJ2-3; 11 bases align to TRBD2. CDR1 and CDR2 (germline): ENHRY, SYGVKD. The V segment lost 4 bases and the J segment 0 bases; nucleotides outside the gene matches: 6. The CDR3 spans 17 residues. CDR3 bases: TGTGCCATCAGTGGAGCGACTAGCGGGACTAGCACAGATACGCAGTATTTT. Protein sequence: CAISGATSGTSTDTQYF.

The chain combines TRBV7-9 with TRBJ2-7; 8 bases are a match to TRBD1. V trimming: 4 bases; J trimming: 2 bases; junction bases outside the gene matches: 4. CDR3 length: 14 residues. Germline lookup yields CDR1 SEHNR and CDR2 FQNEAQ (reference sequence). This chain's CDR3 is CASSSRTGPYEQYF. The CDR3 DNA reads as TGTGCCAGCAGCTCTCGGACAGGGCCCTACGAGCAGTACTTC.

V is TRBV9 and J is TRBJ2-5; 10 nucleotides match TRBD2. V trimming: 0 bases; J trimming: 9 bases; junction bases outside the gene matches: 11. The CDR3 contains 16 residues. The germline gives CDR1 SGDLS, CDR2 YYNGEE. CDR3 coding DNA: TGTGCCAGCAGCGTAGAAAGTGCTAGCGGGAGAAAGGCCCAGTACTTC. Its protein product is CASSVESASGRKAQYF. The variable domain in full, with the rest retrieved from reference TRBV9 and TRBJ2-5, is DSGVTQTPKHLITATGQRVTLRCSPRSGDLSVYWYQQSLDQGLQFLIQYYNGEERAKGNILERFSAQQFPDLHSELNLSSLELGDSALYFCASSVESASGRKAQYFGPGTRLLVL.

The V call is TRBV5-1, the J call TRBJ1-3; D is uncertain. The germline V gene encodes CDR1 SGHRS and CDR2 YFSETQ. The CDR3 consists of 15 residues. Trimming stripped 5 bases from V and 6 bases from J, with 18 bases between. The CDR3 nucleotides read TGCGCCAGCAGTCTCGGCGGCGTCCCTGAAAACACCATATATTTT. Protein: CASSLGGVPENTIYF. Full variable domain (outside the CDR3, taken from reference TRBV5-1 and TRBJ1-3): KAGVTQTPRYLIKTRGQQVTLSCSPISGHRSVSWYQQTPGQGLQFLFEYFSETQRNKGNFPGRFSGRQFSNSRSEMNVSTLELGDSALYLCASSLGGVPENTIYFGEGSWLTVV.

This clone occurred once. The chain combines TRBV11-2 with TRBJ2-5, with 7 positions matching TRBD2. The CDR3 has 13 amino acids. V dropped 8 bases and J dropped 3; count of bases not matched to a gene: 6. The V gene's germline CDR1 is SGHAT and CDR2 FQNNGV. The CDR3 protein is CASGRGVEETQYF. The CDR3 DNA follows: TGTGCCAGCGGACGGGGGGTGGAAGAGACCCAGTACTTC.

The V gene is TRBV27, the J gene TRBJ2-1, with a tentative D call TRBD2 (6 bases). The V end lost 7 bases, the J end lost 4 bases, and 14 bases lay between the germline ends. Germline lookup yields CDR1 MNHEY and CDR2 SMNVEV (reference sequence). The CDR3 is 14 amino acids. CDR3 DNA sequence: TGTGCCAGCAATAGGGGCGGGACTTACAATGAGCAGTTCTTC. It translates to CASNRGGTYNEQFF.

The table lists this clone with a few counts. Written as DNA, the CDR3 is TGTGCCAGCCGCAGCGGAGGTCCGCCCCCCTACGAGCAGTACTTC. Translation gives CASRSGGPPPYEQYF. The rearrangement uses TRBV6-1 and TRBJ2-7; D is perhaps TRBD2 (5 bases). From germline, CDR1 is MNHNS and CDR2 SASEGT. Trimming left V 8 bases short and J 2 bases short, with 19 bases between. The CDR3 loop spans 15 amino acids.

This chain connects TRBV4-1 to TRBJ2-7; the D is unclear. Trimming shortened V by 4 bases and J by 1 base, and 20 bases separated the two germline ends. In germline, CDR1 is MGHRA, CDR2 YSYEKL. This CDR3 region has 17 residues. CDR3 protein: CASSRFLGYTGSYEQYF. Here the CDR3 DNA reads TGCGCCAGCAGCCGTTTTCTCGGGTACACCGGGTCCTACGAGCAGTACTTC.

The CDR3 region is CSVVSGPLGSPLHF. The CDR3 DNA reads TGCAGCGTTGTTAGCGGCCCCTTGGGCTCACCCCTCCACTTT. The chain combines TRBV29-1 with TRBJ1-6; unclear D gene. The CDR3 runs 14 residues. Germline CDR1 is SQVTM and CDR2 is ANQGSEA. V was trimmed by 4 bases and J by 10 bases, leaving 17 bases between them.

This clone turned up a few times. The chain employs TRBV5-1 and TRBJ2-1; D call uncertain. Germline CDR1 reads SGHRS; CDR2 reads YFSETQ. This CDR3 contains 13 residues. V shed 2 bases and J shed 5 bases, with 8 bases lying between them. This CDR3 is CASSLSDNNEQFF. The DNA of the CDR3 is TGCGCCAGCAGCTTAAGCGATAACAATGAGCAGTTCTTC.

The rearrangement joins TRBV10-2 to TRBJ2-5; perhaps TRBD2 as D (5 bases). The end of the DNA aligns better with TRBJ2-7, so the J call may be wrong. The length of the CDR3 is 17 residues. Germline V gene data show CDR1 as WSHSY and CDR2 as SAAADI. In DNA, the CDR3 is TGCGCCAGCAGTGAGTCCCTCGGCGGGTGGGTTCGAGACGAGCAGTACTTC. Translated, it gives CASSESLGGWVRDEQYF.

This clone was observed a few times. The J gene is TRBJ2-5, the V gene TRBV18, with TRBD1 matching 9 bases. This CDR3 is built from 17 residues. Germline CDR1 KGHSH, CDR2 LQKENI. J gave up 1 base and V 5 bases, and 11 bases lay outside the gene matches. Written as DNA, the CDR3 is TGTGCCAGCTCAACAGGGACAGGGCCTTTATCCCAAGAGACCCAGTACTTC. It translates to CASSTGTGPLSQETQYF. The whole variable domain, remainder taken from reference TRBV18 and TRBJ2-5, is NAGVMQNPRHLVRRRGQEARLRCSPMKGHSHVYWYRQLPEEGLKFMVYLQKENIIDESGMPKERFSAEFPKEGPSILRIQQVVRGDSAAYFCASSTGTGPLSQETQYFGPGTRLLVL.

This clone was recorded a few times. V and J are TRBV5-6 and TRBJ2-7; 9 bases match TRBD2. Germline V gene sequence: CDR1 SGHDT, CDR2 YYEEEE. The CDR3 consists of 14 residues. J lost 2 bases, V lost 4 bases, and 4 bases had no gene match. CDR3 amino acids: CASSAGGNPYEQYF. CDR3 nucleotides: TGTGCCAGCAGCGCGGGGGGGAATCCCTACGAGCAGTACTTC. Combining the CDR3 with reference TRBV5-6 and TRBJ2-7 gives the whole variable domain DAGVTQSPTHLIKTRGQQVTLRCSPKSGHDTVSWYQQALGQGPQFIFQYYEEEERQRGNFPDRFSGHQFPNYSSELNVNALLLGDSALYLCASSAGGNPYEQYFGPGTRLTVT.

The gene calls are TRBV28 and TRBJ1-2; 7 bases fit TRBD1. V shed 3 bases and J 8 bases; nucleotides not matched to a gene: 6. Germline V lookup: CDR1 MDHEN, CDR2 SYDVKM. This CDR3 spans 13 amino acids. The CDR3 DNA sequence: TGTGCCAGCAGTTTTGGAGGGGGCTTAGGCTACACCTTC. It specifies CASSFGGGLGYTF.

This chain links TRBV5-1 with TRBJ1-2; D ambiguous. CDR3 length: 13 amino acids. V was clipped by 4 bases and J by 3 bases, with 10 bases between them. Germline V gives CDR1 SGHRS, CDR2 YFSETQ. The CDR3: CASSGDGDYGYTF. Here the CDR3 DNA reads TGCGCCAGCAGCGGAGACGGAGACTATGGCTACACCTTC. Full variable domain (remainder filled in from reference TRBV5-1 and TRBJ1-2): KAGVTQTPRYLIKTRGQQVTLSCSPISGHRSVSWYQQTPGQGLQFLFEYFSETQRNKGNFPGRFSGRQFSNSRSEMNVSTLELGDSALYLCASSGDGDYGYTFGSGTRLTVV.

The chain carries TRBV9 and TRBJ2-1; 7 bases match TRBD2. CDR1 SGDLS and CDR2 YYNGEE come from the germline V gene. Losses at the gene ends were 3 bases for V and 0 bases for J; bases not matched to a gene: 3. The CDR3 sequence is 15 residues long. The CDR3 DNA reads as TGTGCCAGCAGCGGGGGGGGTCGCTCCTACAATGAGCAGTTCTTC. As protein: CASSGGGRSYNEQFF.